This T cell receptor beta chain was found in a study of control samples from healthy donors and cancer patients (dated by TCRdb to the early 2020s). V is trimmed back by 1 base and J by 5 bases, and the junction contains 6 bases that no gene match accounts for. Taken from the germline V gene (reference sequence), the CDR1 and CDR2 loops are SEHNR and FQNEAQ. The CDR3 runs 17 amino acids, cysteine and phenylalanine included. Only the CDR3 portion is preserved as DNA: 51 bases, with reading frame beginning at the first base. Library prep was done by the immunoSEQ multiplex PCR assay. TCRdb took this table from immuneACCESS and kept in-frame rearrangements with V and J called. Such tables lack part of the clones; where checked against another copy, unresolved V genes explain under half of the gap, and the rest is unexplained. This sample lists about 190,000 clones; 91% were detected once. The ten biggest clones cover about 2% of the sample.

As to this clone: The antigen it recognizes is unknown. Per-nucleotide qualities are absent, and no much larger clonotype sits a single base away.

This receptor chain uses TRBV7-9 and TRBJ2-2; TRBD2 aligns with 11 central bases. Sequencing was carried out using blood. This sequence originates from a man in his thirties or forties in good health. This receptor has the CDR3 CASSLEGWTSGTGELFF. The DNA is TGTGCCAGCAGCTTAGAAGGGTGGACTAGCGGGACCGGGGAGCTGTTTTTT.